The 18 T cell receptor beta chains below all came from one sample that was sequenced in a study of molecular identifiers for immune sequencing clone quantification. Each CDR3 protein is one row after TCRdb ran MiXCR on the PCR reads. The sample records approximately 97,000 distinct CDR3 sequences, 30% to 35% being singletons. Sequenced input: naive CD8+ T cells from blood, with Jurkat cell RNA spiked in. Specified subset: FACS-sorted CD8+CD4-CCR7+CD45RA+ naive T cells. These receptors originate from a human donor in good health. Some libraries in this study had Jurkat cell RNA spiked in.

This rearrangement joins TRBV7-9 to TRBJ2-5, with a weak D call TRBD2 (6 bases). V lost 5 bases to trimming and J lost 9 bases, with 16 bases between them. The CDR3 contains 13 residues. Germline V gene sequence: CDR1 SEHNR, CDR2 FQNEAQ (reference sequence). CDR3 in amino acids: CASSPWEVEPQYF. Written as DNA, the CDR3 is TGTGCCAGCAGCCCCTGGGAGGTCGAGCCCCAGTACTTC.

Note on this clonotype: This could be a read error, since a much larger clone is one nucleotide away. J is TRBJ1-5 and V is TRBV4-1, with D hard to call. Germline V gene data show CDR1 as MGHRA and CDR2 as YSYEKL. The CDR3 extends over 13 amino acids. The CDR3 loop is CASSQADNRPQHF. Here the CDR3 DNA reads TGCGCCAGCAGCCAAGCAGATAATCGGCCCCAGCATTTT.

The CDR3 DNA reads as TGTGCCACCAGCAGTACATACCCGGGACAGGGATTAGAAGACAATCAGCCCCAGCATTTT. Translating gives CATSSTYPGQGLEDNQPQHF. This chain joins TRBV15 and TRBJ1-5; 9 nucleotides match TRBD1. CDR1 LNHNV and CDR2 YYDKDF come from the germline V gene (reference sequence). J was trimmed by 3 bases and V by 3 bases; bases with no gene match: 18. The CDR3 extends over 20 amino acids.

The CDR3 loop reads CASSRRTSYEQYF. The CDR3 nucleotides are TGTGCCAGCAGCCGGAGGACCTCCTACGAGCAGTACTTC. This sequence joins TRBV11-2 and TRBJ2-7, with D possibly TRBD2 on 5 matching bases. CDR3 size: 13 residues. V lost 5 bases and J 0 bases, leaving 8 bases between the germline ends. Germline V gene sequence: CDR1 SGHAT, CDR2 FQNNGV.

Notes on this clonotype: At one end the junction does not follow the germline gene, possibly because of a read error. The V call is TRBV25-1, the J call TRBJ2-6, with D tentatively TRBD1 or TRBD2 (5 bases each). Germline lookup yields CDR1 MGHDK and CDR2 SYGVNS. There are 15 residues in the CDR3. CDR3 sequence reads: CASRDEVAGASVLTF. CDR3 in DNA: TGTGCCAGTAGGGACGAGGTTGCTGGGGCCAGCGTCCTGACTTTC.

This clonotype was detected only a few times. V usage is TRBV4-3 and J usage is TRBJ2-7; TRBD2 matches 8 bases. The germline gives CDR1 LGHNA, CDR2 YSLEER. Germline trimming cut 0 bases from V and 5 bases from J; bases unmatched to any gene: 9. This CDR3 has 16 residues. In DNA, the CDR3 is TGCGCCAGCAGCCAAGATCGAGCGGGAGCCTTCGACGAGCAGTACTTC. As protein: CASSQDRAGAFDEQYF.

There are a few counts of this clonotype. The chain couples TRBV7-2 to TRBJ2-3, with 10 bases identical to TRBD2. The CDR3 runs 18 residues. Germline values: CDR1 SGHTA, CDR2 FQGNSA. Losses at the gene ends were 4 bases for V and 3 bases for J; bases not matched to a gene: 13. The CDR3 here is CASSSILAGSIGTDTQYF. The DNA of the CDR3 is TGTGCCAGCAGCTCTATACTAGCGGGAAGTATTGGGACAGATACGCAGTATTTT. Based on the CDR3 plus reference TRBV7-2 and TRBJ2-3, the full variable domain is GAGVSQSPSNKVTEKGKDVELRCDPISGHTALYWYRQSLGQGLEFLIYFQGNSAPDKSGLPSDRFSAERTGGSVSTLTIQRTQQEDSAVYLCASSSILAGSIGTDTQYFGPGTRLTVL.

The rearrangement links TRBV5-4 to TRBJ2-7; D may be TRBD2 (5 bases). This CDR3 is built from 14 residues. CDR1 is SGHNT and CDR2 is YYREEE in the germline V gene (reference sequence). The V end lost 4 bases, the J end lost 6 bases, and 17 bases lay between the germline ends. The CDR3, as DNA: TGTGCCAGCAGCCCGGGAATAGTTCCGGGCGAGCAGTACTTC. Its translation is CASSPGIVPGEQYF.

This sequence joins TRBV28 and TRBJ1-5; D unclear. The CDR3 length is 11 residues. Germline V CDR1 and CDR2: MDHEN, SYDVKM. Trimming pared 7 bases from V and 11 bases from J, leaving 12 bases between. The CDR3 reads CASTLGVTQHF. As DNA, the CDR3 is TGTGCCAGCACCCTGGGAGTTACCCAGCATTTT.

As to this clonotype: A junction end diverges from the germline sequence, so it may reflect a read error. This rearrangement joins TRBV4-3 to TRBJ2-5, with TRBD2 matching 10 bases. CDR1 and CDR2 from the germline V gene are LGHNA and YSLEER. This CDR3 region has 18 residues. CDR3 sequence (DNA): TGCGCCAGCAGCCCCCGCGGAGCGGGGGGGCCCTCCCAAGAGCCCCAGTACTTC. It translates to CASSPRGAGGPSQEPQYF.

As to this clonotype: A much larger clone differs from this one at a single base, so this may be a read error. The rearrangement joins TRBV7-9 to TRBJ1-1; D gene unclear. CDR1 SEHNR and CDR2 FQNEAQ come from the germline V gene (reference sequence). This CDR3 contains 15 residues. Trimming shortened V by 5 bases and J by 5 bases, and 18 bases separated the two germline ends. In DNA, the CDR3 is TGTGCCAGCAGCCCTCGGACCCCTATAGGGACTGAAGCTTTCTTT. Translated: CASSPRTPIGTEAFF.

This clonotype was detected a few times. The chain employs TRBV6-2 or TRBV6-3 and TRBJ2-3, with TRBD2 matching over 10 bases. Germline V CDR1 and CDR2: MNHEY, SVGEGT. The CDR3 is 16 residues long. The V gene end was trimmed by 5 bases and the J gene end by 2 bases; junction bases not matched to a gene: 7. This CDR3 reads CASSPGTSEYTDTQYF. The CDR3, as DNA: TGTGCCAGCAGTCCTGGGACTAGCGAATACACAGATACGCAGTATTTT.

The count of this clonotype is one. It is likely a read error, because the conserved phenylalanine at the end of the CDR3 is missing. The DNA is omitted, as the CDR3 cannot be located on it reliably, and the CDR3 follows TCRdb's listing. This chain connects TRBV20-1 to TRBJ2-7; TRBD2 reflects the table's D call only, with no check against the DNA. Germline V CDR1 and CDR2: DFQATT, SNEGSKA (reference sequence). The CDR3 has 15 residues if both end residues are counted. The CDR3 spells CSARTGPSGGYEQSC.

This clonotype was observed at least ten times. This rearrangement joins TRBV28 to TRBJ1-3; maybe TRBD1 (6 bases). The V and J ends lost 2 bases and 0 bases respectively, with 14 bases between them. CDR1 and CDR2 from the germline V gene are MDHEN and SYDVKM. The CDR3 contains 17 residues. The CDR3 is CASSLLLGHNSGNTIYF. The CDR3 coding sequence is TGTGCCAGCAGTTTACTTCTGGGACACAACTCTGGAAACACCATATATTTT.

This chain links TRBV25-1 with TRBJ2-5; a weak D match, TRBD2 (6 bases). Germline V gene lookup returns CDR1 MGHDK and CDR2 SYGVNS. V lost 2 bases to trimming and J lost 5 bases, with 12 bases between them. The CDR3 has 14 residues. CDR3 amino acids: CASSEGSGSETQYF. The CDR3 DNA sequence: TGTGCCAGCAGTGAAGGTAGCGGCTCGGAGACCCAGTACTTC.

With respect to this clonotype: The conserved closing phenylalanine or tryptophan is absent in this CDR3, likely reflecting a read error. The rearrangement links TRBV4-1 to TRBJ2-1, with TRBD2 matching over 8 bases. The germline V gene has CDR1 MGHRA and CDR2 YSYEKL. CDR3 length: 16 residues. J was trimmed by 8 bases and V by 4 bases; bases with no gene match: 13. The CDR3 nucleotides read TGCGCCAGCAGCCTCCACAGCGGGGGACGTGGGGATGAGCAGTTCATC. Translation: CASSLHSGGRGDEQFI.

Regarding this clonotype: Given a much more abundant clone one base away, this may be a read error. The V and J genes are TRBV7-2 and TRBJ2-7; maybe TRBD2 (5 bases). Germline V gene data show CDR1 as SGHTA and CDR2 as FQGNSA. The CDR3 runs 12 residues. Trimming removed 5 bases at V and 12 bases at J, with 17 bases between. CDR3: CASSPRSGAGYF. The CDR3 DNA follows: TGTGCCAGCAGCCCCAGGTCGGGCGCGGGGTACTTC.

Regarding this clonotype: The junction does not match germline at one end; this may be a read error. This chain's CDR3 is CACSQEFLGTDTQYF. CDR3 coding DNA: TGTGCCTGCAGCCAAGAGTTTCTCGGCACAGATACGCAGTATTTT. The chain combines TRBV4-2 with TRBJ2-3; no definite D call. The CDR3 is made up of 15 amino acids. Germline values: CDR1 LGHNA, CDR2 YNFKEQ.